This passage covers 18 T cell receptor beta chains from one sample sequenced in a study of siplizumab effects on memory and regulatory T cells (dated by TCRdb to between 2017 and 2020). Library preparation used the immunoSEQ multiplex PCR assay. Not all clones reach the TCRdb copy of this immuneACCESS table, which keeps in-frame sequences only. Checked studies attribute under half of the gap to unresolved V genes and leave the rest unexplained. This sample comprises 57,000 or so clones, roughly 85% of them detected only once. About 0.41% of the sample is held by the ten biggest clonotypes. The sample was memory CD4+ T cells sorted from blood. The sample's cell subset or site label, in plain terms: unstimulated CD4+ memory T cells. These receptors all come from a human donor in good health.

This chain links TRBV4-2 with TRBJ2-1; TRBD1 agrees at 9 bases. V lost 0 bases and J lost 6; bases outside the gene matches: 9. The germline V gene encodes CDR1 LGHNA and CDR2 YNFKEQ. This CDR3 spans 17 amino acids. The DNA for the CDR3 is TGTGCCAGCAGCCAAGAGCATACAGGGGGCATCGGCAATGAGCAGTTCTTC. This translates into CASSQEHTGGIGNEQFF.

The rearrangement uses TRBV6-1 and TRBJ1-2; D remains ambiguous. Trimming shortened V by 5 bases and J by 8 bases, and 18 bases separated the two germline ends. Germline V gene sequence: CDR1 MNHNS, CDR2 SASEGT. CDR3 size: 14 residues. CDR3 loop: CASSPGHHTSGYTF. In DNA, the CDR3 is TGTGCCAGCAGTCCGGGCCATCATACTTCCGGCTACACCTTC.

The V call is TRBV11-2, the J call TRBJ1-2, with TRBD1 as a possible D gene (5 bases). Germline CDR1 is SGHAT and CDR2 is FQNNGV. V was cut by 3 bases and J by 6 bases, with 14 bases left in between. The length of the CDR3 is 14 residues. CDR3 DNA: TGTGCCAGCAGCTTCCGGCAGGGAGGGGATGGCTACACCTTC. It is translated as CASSFRQGGDGYTF.

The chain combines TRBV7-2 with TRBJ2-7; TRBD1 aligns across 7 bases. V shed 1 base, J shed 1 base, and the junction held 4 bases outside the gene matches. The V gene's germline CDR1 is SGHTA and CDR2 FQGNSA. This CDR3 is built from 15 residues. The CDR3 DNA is TGTGCCAGCAGCTTAGTAGGGGGCAGGTCCTACGAGCAGTACTTC. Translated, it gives CASSLVGGRSYEQYF.

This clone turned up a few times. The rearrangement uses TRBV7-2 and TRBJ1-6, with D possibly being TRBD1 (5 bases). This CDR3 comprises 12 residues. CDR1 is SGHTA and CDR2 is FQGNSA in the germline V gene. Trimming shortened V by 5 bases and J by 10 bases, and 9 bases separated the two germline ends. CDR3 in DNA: TGTGCCAGCAGCCGGGGGAAATCACCCCTCCACTTT. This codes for CASSRGKSPLHF. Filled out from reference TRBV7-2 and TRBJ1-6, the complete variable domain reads GAGVSQSPSNKVTEKGKDVELRCDPISGHTALYWYRQSLGQGLEFLIYFQGNSAPDKSGLPSDRFSAERTGGSVSTLTIQRTQQEDSAVYLCASSRGKSPLHFGNGTRLTVT.

Here the CDR3 reads CASSLILHTDTQYF. DNA for the CDR3: TGTGCCAGCAGCTTAATTTTACACACAGATACGCAGTATTTT. The V gene is TRBV7-9, the J gene TRBJ2-3; D call uncertain. V dropped 2 bases and J dropped 2 bases, with 8 bases sitting between them. The germline gives CDR1 SEHNR, CDR2 FQNEAQ (reference sequence). The CDR3 loop spans 14 amino acids. Full variable domain (remainder filled in from reference TRBV7-9 and TRBJ2-3): DTGVSQNPRHKITKRGQNVTFRCDPISEHNRLYWYRQTLGQGPEFLTYFQNEAQLEKSRLLSDRFSAERPKGSFSTLEIQRTEQGDSAMYLCASSLILHTDTQYFGPGTRLTVL.

The DNA of the CDR3 is TGTGCCAGCAGCTTAATAGGGAAGGGGGTAGGGGAGACCCAGTACTTC. Residues: CASSLIGKGVGETQYF. V usage is TRBV7-2 and J usage is TRBJ2-5; possible D gene TRBD1, 6 bases. The CDR3 has 16 amino acids. Trimming took 2 bases from V and 5 from J, leaving 18 bases between them. Germline loops: CDR1 SGHTA, CDR2 FQGNSA.

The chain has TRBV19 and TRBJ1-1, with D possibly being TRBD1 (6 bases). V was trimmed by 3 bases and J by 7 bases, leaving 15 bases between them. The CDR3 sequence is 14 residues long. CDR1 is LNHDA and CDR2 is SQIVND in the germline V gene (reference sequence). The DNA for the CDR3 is TGTGCCAGTAGTATCGGAGGGACAAATATTGAAGCTTTCTTT. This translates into CASSIGGTNIEAFF.

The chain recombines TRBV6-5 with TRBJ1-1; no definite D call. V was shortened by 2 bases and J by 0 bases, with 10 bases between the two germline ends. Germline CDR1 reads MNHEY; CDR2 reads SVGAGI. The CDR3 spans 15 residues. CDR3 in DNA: TGTGCCAGCAGTTACACCTCAAAAGTGAACACTGAAGCTTTCTTT. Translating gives CASSYTSKVNTEAFF.

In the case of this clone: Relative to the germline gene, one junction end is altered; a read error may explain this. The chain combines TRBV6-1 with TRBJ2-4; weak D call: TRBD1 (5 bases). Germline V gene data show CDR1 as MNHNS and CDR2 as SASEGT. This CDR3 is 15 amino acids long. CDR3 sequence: CASNEGARAKNIQYF. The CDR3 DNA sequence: TGTGCCAGCAATGAAGGGGCGCGGGCCAAAAACATTCAGTACTTC.

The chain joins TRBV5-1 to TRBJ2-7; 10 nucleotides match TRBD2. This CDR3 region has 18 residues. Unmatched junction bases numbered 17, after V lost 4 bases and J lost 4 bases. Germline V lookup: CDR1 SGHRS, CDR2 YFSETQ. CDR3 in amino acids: CASSLLGATAGGVYEQYF. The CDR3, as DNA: TGCGCCAGCAGCCTACTCGGAGCGACAGCGGGGGGGGTTTACGAGCAGTACTTC.

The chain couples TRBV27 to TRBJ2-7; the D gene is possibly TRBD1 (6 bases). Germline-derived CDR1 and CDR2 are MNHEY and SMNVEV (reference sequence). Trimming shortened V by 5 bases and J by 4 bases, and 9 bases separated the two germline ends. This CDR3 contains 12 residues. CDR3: CASSPGTYEQYF. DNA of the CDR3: TGTGCCAGCAGTCCAGGGACATACGAGCAGTACTTC.

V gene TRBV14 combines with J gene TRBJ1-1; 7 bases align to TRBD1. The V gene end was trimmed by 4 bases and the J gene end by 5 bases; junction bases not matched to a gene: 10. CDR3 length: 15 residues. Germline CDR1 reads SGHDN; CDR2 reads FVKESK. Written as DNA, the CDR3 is TGTGCCAGCAGCCGCAGTACAACAGGGGTAACTGAAGCTTTCTTT. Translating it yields CASSRSTTGVTEAFF.

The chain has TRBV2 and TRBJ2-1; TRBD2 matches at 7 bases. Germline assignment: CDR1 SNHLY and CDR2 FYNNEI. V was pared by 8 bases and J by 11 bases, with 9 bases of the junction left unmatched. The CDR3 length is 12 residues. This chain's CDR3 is CASFYAGEKQFF. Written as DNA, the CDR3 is TGTGCCAGCTTCTACGCGGGGGAGAAGCAGTTCTTC. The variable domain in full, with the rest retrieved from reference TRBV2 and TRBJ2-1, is EPEVTQTPSHQVTQMGQEVILRCVPISNHLYFYWYRQILGQKVEFLVSFYNNEISEKSEIFDDQFSVERPDGSNFTLKIRSTKLEDSAMYFCASFYAGEKQFFGPGTRLTVL.

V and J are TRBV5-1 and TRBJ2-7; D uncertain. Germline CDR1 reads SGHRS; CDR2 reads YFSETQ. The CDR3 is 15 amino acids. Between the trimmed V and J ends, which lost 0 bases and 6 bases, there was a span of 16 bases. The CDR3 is CASSLEAGDRGEQYF. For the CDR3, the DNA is TGCGCCAGCAGCTTGGAGGCTGGGGATAGAGGCGAGCAGTACTTC. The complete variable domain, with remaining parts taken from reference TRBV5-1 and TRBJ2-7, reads KAGVTQTPRYLIKTRGQQVTLSCSPISGHRSVSWYQQTPGQGLQFLFEYFSETQRNKGNFPGRFSGRQFSNSRSEMNVSTLELGDSALYLCASSLEAGDRGEQYFGPGTRLTVT.

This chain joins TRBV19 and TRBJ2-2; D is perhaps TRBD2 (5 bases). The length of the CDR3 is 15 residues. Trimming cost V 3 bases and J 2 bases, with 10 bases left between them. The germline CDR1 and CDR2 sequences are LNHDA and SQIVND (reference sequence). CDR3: CASSIGEINTGELFF. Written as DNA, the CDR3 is TGTGCCAGTAGTATTGGGGAGATCAACACCGGGGAGCTGTTTTTT.

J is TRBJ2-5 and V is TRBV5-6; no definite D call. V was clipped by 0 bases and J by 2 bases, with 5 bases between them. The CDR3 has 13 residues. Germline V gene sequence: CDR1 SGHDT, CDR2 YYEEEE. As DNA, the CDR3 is TGTGCCAGCAGCTTGGGGGCACAAGAGACCCAGTACTTC. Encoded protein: CASSLGAQETQYF.

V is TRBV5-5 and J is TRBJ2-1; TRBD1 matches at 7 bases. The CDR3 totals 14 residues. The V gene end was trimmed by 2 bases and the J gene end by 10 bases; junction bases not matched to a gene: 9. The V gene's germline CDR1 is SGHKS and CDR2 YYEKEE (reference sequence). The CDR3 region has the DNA TGTGCCAGCAGCTTACTGGGGACAGCTAACGAGCAGTTCTTC. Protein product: CASSLLGTANEQFF. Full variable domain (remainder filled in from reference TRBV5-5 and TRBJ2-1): DAGVTQSPTHLIKTRGQQVTLRCSPISGHKSVSWYQQVLGQGPQFIFQYYEKEERGRGNFPDRFSARQFPNYSSELNVNALLLGDSALYLCASSLLGTANEQFFGPGTRLTVL.